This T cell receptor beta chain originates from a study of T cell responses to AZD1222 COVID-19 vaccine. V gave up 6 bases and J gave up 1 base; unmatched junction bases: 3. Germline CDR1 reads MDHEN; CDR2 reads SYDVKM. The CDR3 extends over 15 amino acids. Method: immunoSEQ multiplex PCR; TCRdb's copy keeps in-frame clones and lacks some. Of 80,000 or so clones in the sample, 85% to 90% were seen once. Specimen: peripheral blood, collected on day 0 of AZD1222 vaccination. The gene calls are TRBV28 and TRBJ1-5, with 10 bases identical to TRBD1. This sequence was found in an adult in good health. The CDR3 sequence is CASSLDRGSNQPQHF. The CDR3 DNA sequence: TGTGCCAGCAGCCTGGACAGGGGGAGCAATCAGCCCCAGCATTTT.